One sample yielded the 20 T cell receptor beta chains listed below, sequenced in a study of Graves' ophthalmopathy and Graves' hyperthyroidism. The authors amplified TCR beta CDR3 regions from RNA transcripts. Following a first-round RT-PCR that used HTBI primers, a second-round multiplex PCR was carried out. MiXCR, run by TCRdb on the multiplex PCR reads, gives a single entry per CDR3 protein. The sample shows around 1,200,000 distinct CDR3 sequences, roughly 35% of them seen only once. Sequencing was performed on peripheral blood or thyroid tissue (not recorded which). The receptors stem from an adult man with Graves' hyperthyroidism.

The V and J genes are TRBV29-1 and TRBJ2-5; 8 bases fit TRBD2. The trim removed 6 bases at V and 3 bases at J, leaving 3 bases unmatched. Looked up from germline, CDR1 is SQVTM and CDR2 is ANQGSEA. The CDR3 consists of 12 residues. CDR3 in DNA: TGCAGCGTCCTTAGCGGGGAAGAGACCCAGTACTTC. Translation: CSVLSGEETQYF.

This clonotype was counted between two and nine times. J is TRBJ2-5 and V is TRBV5-1; 8 bases are a match to TRBD2. Per the germline V gene, CDR1 is SGHRS and CDR2 is YFSETQ. Trimming cost V 4 bases and J 4 bases; bases outside gene matches: 9. The CDR3 is 15 amino acids. CDR3 nucleotides: TGCGCCAGCAGCGGGACCGGGAGGGCCACAGAGACCCAGTACTTC. It translates to CASSGTGRATETQYF.

J is TRBJ2-5 and V is TRBV2, with 7 bases aligning to TRBD1. Unmatched junction bases numbered 10, after V lost 5 bases and J lost 4 bases. The CDR3 contains 15 residues. Per the germline V gene, CDR1 is SNHLY and CDR2 is FYNNEI. CDR3 nucleotides: TGTGCCAGCAGTTCGACGACAGGGTTTAGAGAGACCCAGTACTTC. Protein product: CASSSTTGFRETQYF.

The chain recombines TRBV12-3 or TRBV12-4 with TRBJ2-5, with D perhaps TRBD1 or TRBD2 (6 bases each). Trimming shortened V by 3 bases and J by 4 bases, and 12 bases separated the two germline ends. This CDR3 is built from 14 residues. CDR3 coding DNA: TGTGCCAGCAGTTTCGGGGGCCTACGAGAGACCCAGTACTTC. This codes for CASSFGGLRETQYF.

This clonotype was detected many times. Compared with germline, one end of the junction differs, possibly owing to a read error. This chain connects TRBV7-9 to TRBJ1-5, with TRBD1 matching 7 bases. Germline lookup yields CDR1 SEHNR and CDR2 FQNEAQ (reference sequence). The CDR3 contains 14 residues. CDR3 in amino acids: CASSLQGRDQSQHF. The CDR3 DNA reads TGTGCCAGCAGCCTACAGGGGAGGGATCAGTCCCAGCATTTT.

This clonotype was observed a single time. The J gene is TRBJ1-2, the V gene TRBV25-1, with 7 bases matching TRBD1. Per germline, CDR1 MGHDK and CDR2 SYGVNS. Unmatched junction bases numbered 8, after V lost 1 base and J lost 3 bases. This CDR3 has 16 amino acids. The CDR3 reads CASSEWGTEADYGYTF. The CDR3 nucleotides are TGTGCCAGCAGTGAATGGGGGACAGAAGCGGACTATGGCTACACCTTC.

This clonotype was found many times. J is TRBJ1-1 and V is TRBV10-2; 7 nucleotides line up with TRBD1. The germline CDR1 and CDR2 sequences are WSHSY and SAAADI. This CDR3 spans 14 amino acids. The V gene end was trimmed by 6 bases and the J gene end by 4 bases; junction bases not matched to a gene: 8. In DNA, the CDR3 is TGCGCCAGCAGATTACAGGGGCCGAGCACTGAAGCTTTCTTT. It is translated as CASRLQGPSTEAFF.

About this clonotype itself: A much larger clone differs from this one at a single base, so this may be a read error. The chain joins TRBV5-5 to TRBJ2-5; D gene unclear. Germline CDR1 is SGHKS and CDR2 is YYEKEE (reference sequence). This CDR3 has 10 residues. The CDR3, as DNA: TGTGCCAGCATCATAGAGGCCCAGTACTTC. Protein sequence: CASIIEAQYF.

V is TRBV5-8 and J is TRBJ2-7; D call uncertain. Germline V gives CDR1 SGHTS, CDR2 YDEGEE. Trimming stripped 2 bases from V and 1 base from J, with 7 bases between. The CDR3 is made up of 13 amino acids. The CDR3 nucleotides read TGTGCCAGCAGCTTCGTAGTTTCCTACGAGCAGTACTTC. Its translation is CASSFVVSYEQYF.

This clonotype showed up many times. The chain carries TRBV6-6 and TRBJ1-5; D is uncertain. The V end lost 5 bases, the J end lost 6 bases, and 14 bases lay between the germline ends. Germline assignment: CDR1 MNHNY and CDR2 SVGAGI (reference sequence). The CDR3 consists of 14 residues. CDR3 region: CASSQLPSSQPQHF. The CDR3 region has the DNA TGTGCCAGCAGTCAACTCCCCTCAAGTCAGCCCCAGCATTTT.

The CDR3 nucleotides are TGTGCCACCAGTGCCAGGACAGGGGTCCAGGCCCAGCATTTT. Amino acid sequence: CATSARTGVQAQHF. The chain combines TRBV15 with TRBJ1-5; TRBD1 agrees at 9 bases. Trimming cost V 6 bases and J 11 bases; bases outside gene matches: 11. The CDR3 is 14 residues long. From germline, CDR1 is LNHNV and CDR2 YYDKDF (reference sequence).

The rearrangement uses TRBV7-9 and TRBJ2-7; 9 bases are shared with TRBD2. The CDR3 loop spans 15 amino acids. J gave up 3 bases and V 3 bases, and 6 bases lay outside the gene matches. Germline V gene data show CDR1 as SEHNR and CDR2 as FQNEAQ (reference sequence). The CDR3 DNA follows: TGTGCCAGCAGCTTTTATCTAGCGGGAAACTACGAGCAGTACTTC. Residues: CASSFYLAGNYEQYF.

This clonotype was observed at least ten times. The chain links TRBV20-1 to TRBJ1-1, with unresolved D. Germline V gene lookup returns CDR1 DFQATT and CDR2 SNEGSKA (reference sequence). This CDR3 has 13 residues. Between the trimmed V and J ends, which lost 3 bases and 5 bases, there was a span of 13 bases. The CDR3 loop is CSASPPFTTEAFF. DNA for the CDR3: TGCAGTGCTAGCCCGCCATTTACTACTGAAGCTTTCTTT.

This chain links TRBV5-1 with TRBJ1-4; 8 positions match TRBD1. The CDR3 loop spans 15 amino acids. The ends lost 5 bases at V and 1 base at J; junction bases unmatched: 4. CDR1 and CDR2 (germline): SGHRS, YFSETQ. CDR3 region: CASSFGTGTNEKLFF. The DNA for the CDR3 is TGCGCCAGCAGTTTCGGGACAGGAACTAATGAAAAACTGTTTTTT. Supplemented by reference TRBV5-1 and TRBJ1-4, the full variable domain reads KAGVTQTPRYLIKTRGQQVTLSCSPISGHRSVSWYQQTPGQGLQFLFEYFSETQRNKGNFPGRFSGRQFSNSRSEMNVSTLELGDSALYLCASSFGTGTNEKLFFGSGTQLSVL.

The V call is TRBV27, the J call TRBJ1-6; a possible D gene is TRBD1 (5 bases). V was clipped by 7 bases and J by 10 bases, with 20 bases between them. Germline CDR1 MNHEY, CDR2 SMNVEV (reference sequence). There are 15 residues in the CDR3. The CDR3 DNA follows: TGTGCCAGCACCCCTTTGTCGGGGGAAGAATCACCCCTCCACTTT. Encoded protein: CASTPLSGEESPLHF.

This chain joins TRBV28 and TRBJ2-7, with TRBD2 identical over 10 bases. Germline V gene data show CDR1 as MDHEN and CDR2 as SYDVKM. V was pared by 6 bases and J by 4 bases, with 9 bases of the junction left unmatched. CDR3 length: 15 residues. CDR3 sequence (DNA): TGTGCCAGCAGGCCACCTAGCGGGAGTGGGTACGAGCAGTACTTC. Its protein is CASRPPSGSGYEQYF.

This clonotype was picked up a small number of times. This rearrangement joins TRBV27 to TRBJ1-3, with TRBD1 identical over 7 bases. Germline trimming cut 5 bases from V and 8 bases from J; bases unmatched to any gene: 15. The CDR3 runs to 16 residues. CDR1 and CDR2 from the germline V gene are MNHEY and SMNVEV (reference sequence). The CDR3 DNA sequence: TGTGCCAGCAGTCCCTCCGACAGGGTCGGATTGCACACCATATATTTT. It translates to CASSPSDRVGLHTIYF.

This clonotype has more than one count but fewer than ten. V gene TRBV27 combines with J gene TRBJ1-5; unclear D gene. In germline, CDR1 is MNHEY, CDR2 SMNVEV (reference sequence). Trimming removed 8 bases from V and 1 base from J, with 9 bases in between. The CDR3 spans 13 residues. CDR3 DNA: TGTGCCAGCGGCGCGGGGAGCAATCAGCCCCAGCATTTT. It is translated as CASGAGSNQPQHF.

This clonotype was recorded a few times. V is TRBV6-2 or TRBV6-3 and J is TRBJ1-1, with D unresolved. Germline CDR1 and CDR2: MNHEY and SVGEGT. The CDR3 runs to 13 residues. The V gene lost 3 bases and the J gene lost 3 bases, with 8 bases spanning the gap. CDR3 loop: CASSYGAYTEAFF. The CDR3 nucleotides are TGTGCCAGCAGTTATGGTGCGTACACTGAAGCTTTCTTT.

This clonotype was found many times. This sequence joins TRBV10-3 and TRBJ1-6, with 8 positions matching TRBD1. Trimming removed 6 bases from V and 2 bases from J; junction bases left unmatched: 6. In germline, CDR1 is ENHRY, CDR2 SYGVKD. There are 16 residues in the CDR3. The CDR3 DNA sequence: TGTGCCATCAGCGGACAGGGAGGGACCTATAATTCACCCCTCCACTTT. Amino acids: CAISGQGGTYNSPLHF.